This T cell receptor beta chain was obtained from a study of blood T cell repertoires in COVID-19. Libraries were prepared by immunoSEQ multiplex PCR; TCRdb keeps only in-frame clonotypes and omits some of them. The sample shows over 200,000 clones, roughly 84% of them seen only once. This CDR3 comprises 16 residues. The germline V gene has CDR1 LGHNA and CDR2 YSLEER. V was cut by 0 bases and J by 2 bases, with 13 bases left in between. The chain employs TRBV4-3 and TRBJ1-2; D remains unclear. The receptor comes from a woman aged 80 or over with active or convalescent COVID-19. Source material: peripheral blood. The CDR3 DNA follows: TGCGCCAGCAGCCAAGAATTCCCCCCCAGAAACTATGGCTACACCTTC. This sequence encodes CASSQEFPPRNYGYTF.